The source of this T cell receptor beta chain is a study of T cell responses to AZD1222 COVID-19 vaccine. The CDR3 runs 15 residues. Germline loops: CDR1 SGHRS, CDR2 YFSETQ. The junction had 9 bases not matched to a gene; V was cut back by 0 bases and J by 6 bases. Using immunoSEQ multiplex PCR, the repertoire was profiled, and TCRdb retains in-frame clones only, with some absent. There are about 120,000 clones in the sample; more than 85% occur only once, and about 10% lies in the top ten. The chain recombines TRBV5-1 with TRBJ2-7; 7 bases match TRBD2. This TCR derives from an adult in good health. Sequences were derived from peripheral blood, sampled on day 0 of AZD1222 vaccination. The DNA for the CDR3 is TGCGCCAGCAGCTTGGGTGGGACTACCTCCAGCGAGCAGTACTTC. Translation: CASSLGGTTSSEQYF.